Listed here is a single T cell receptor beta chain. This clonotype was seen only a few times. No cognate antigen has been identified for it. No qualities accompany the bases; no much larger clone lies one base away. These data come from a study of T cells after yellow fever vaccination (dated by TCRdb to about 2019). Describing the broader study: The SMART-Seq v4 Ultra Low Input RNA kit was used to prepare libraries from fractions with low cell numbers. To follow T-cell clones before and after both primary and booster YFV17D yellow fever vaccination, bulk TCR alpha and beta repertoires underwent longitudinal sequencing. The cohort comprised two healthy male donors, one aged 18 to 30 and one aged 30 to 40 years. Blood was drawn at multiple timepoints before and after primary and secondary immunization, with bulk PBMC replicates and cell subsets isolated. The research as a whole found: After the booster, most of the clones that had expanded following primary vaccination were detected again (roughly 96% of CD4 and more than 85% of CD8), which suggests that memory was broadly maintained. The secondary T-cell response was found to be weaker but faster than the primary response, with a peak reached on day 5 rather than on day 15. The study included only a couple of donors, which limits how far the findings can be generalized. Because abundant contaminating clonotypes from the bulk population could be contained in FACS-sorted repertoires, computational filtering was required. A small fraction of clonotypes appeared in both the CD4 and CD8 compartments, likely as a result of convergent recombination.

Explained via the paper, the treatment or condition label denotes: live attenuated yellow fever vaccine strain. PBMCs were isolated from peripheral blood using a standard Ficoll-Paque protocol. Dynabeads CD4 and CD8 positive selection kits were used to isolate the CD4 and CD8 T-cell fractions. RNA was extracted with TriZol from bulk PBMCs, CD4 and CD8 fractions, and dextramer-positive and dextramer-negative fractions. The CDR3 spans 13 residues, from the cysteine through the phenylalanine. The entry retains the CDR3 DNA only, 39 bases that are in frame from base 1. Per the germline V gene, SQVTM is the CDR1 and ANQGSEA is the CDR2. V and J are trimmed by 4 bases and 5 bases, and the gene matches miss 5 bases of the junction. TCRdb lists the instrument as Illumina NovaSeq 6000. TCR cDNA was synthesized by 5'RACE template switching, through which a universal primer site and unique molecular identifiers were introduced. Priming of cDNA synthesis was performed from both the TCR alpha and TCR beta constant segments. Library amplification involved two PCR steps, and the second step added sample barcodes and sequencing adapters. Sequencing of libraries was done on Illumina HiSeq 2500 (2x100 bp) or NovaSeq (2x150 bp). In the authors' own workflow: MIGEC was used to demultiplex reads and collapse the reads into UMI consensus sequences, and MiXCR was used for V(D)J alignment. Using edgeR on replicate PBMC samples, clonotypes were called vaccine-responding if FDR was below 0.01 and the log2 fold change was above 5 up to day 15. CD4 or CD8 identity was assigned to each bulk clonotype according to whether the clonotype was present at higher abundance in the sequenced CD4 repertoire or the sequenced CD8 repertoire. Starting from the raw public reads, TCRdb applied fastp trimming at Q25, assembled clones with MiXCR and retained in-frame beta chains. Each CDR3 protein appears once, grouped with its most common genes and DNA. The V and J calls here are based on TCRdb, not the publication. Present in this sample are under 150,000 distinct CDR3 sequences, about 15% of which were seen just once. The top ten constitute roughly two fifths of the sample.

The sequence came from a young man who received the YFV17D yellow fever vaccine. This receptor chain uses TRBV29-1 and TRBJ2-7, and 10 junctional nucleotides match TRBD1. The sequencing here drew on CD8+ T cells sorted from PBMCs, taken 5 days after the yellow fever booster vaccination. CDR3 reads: CSVVDRGRNEQYF. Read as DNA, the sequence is TGCAGCGTTGTGGACAGGGGGAGGAACGAGCAGTACTTC.